Following are 31 T cell receptor beta chains from one sample sequenced in a study of healthy donors' naive CD4 and CD8 T cells. Each TCR library used 500 ng of total RNA and a linear amplification protocol. MiXCR was run by TCRdb on the reads, yielding one entry per CDR3 protein. The table lists roughly 200,000 distinct CDR3 sequences, 65% to 75% of them singletons. The material sequenced was naive CD4+ and CD8+ T cells sorted from blood, pooled from several donors. The origin of the receptors is a pool of human donors in good health; the sample pools cells from several healthy donors.

The chain has TRBV28 and TRBJ1-1; 9 positions agree with TRBD1. Germline CDR1 reads MDHEN; CDR2 reads SYDVKM. The V and J ends lost 7 bases and 0 bases, in that order; junction bases with no gene match: 12. CDR3 length: 17 amino acids. The CDR3 spells CASTIRDRAVMNTEAFF. CDR3 sequence (DNA): TGTGCCAGCACTATCCGGGACAGGGCAGTAATGAACACTGAAGCTTTCTTT.

This clonotype was seen more than once but under ten times. Sequence at one end of the junction differs from germline and may be a read error. The chain couples TRBV4-2 to TRBJ2-1, with D maybe TRBD2 (6 bases). This CDR3 is 18 amino acids long. Germline V gene data show CDR1 as LGHNA and CDR2 as YNFKEQ. CDR3 nucleotide sequence: TGCGCCAGCAGCCAAGTTCCTGAGTGGTTAGCGGAGGGCAATGAGCAGTTCTTC. It specifies CASSQVPEWLAEGNEQFF.

The V gene is TRBV15, the J gene TRBJ1-2; TRBD1 matches 8 bases. With V trimmed by 3 bases and J by 4 bases, 1 base remained unmatched. CDR1 is LNHNV and CDR2 is YYDKDF in the germline V gene (reference sequence). The CDR3 length is 13 residues. The CDR3 DNA sequence: TGTGCCACCAGCAGGGGACAGGTCTATGGCTACACCTTC. Its protein is CATSRGQVYGYTF. The complete variable domain, with remaining parts taken from reference TRBV15 and TRBJ1-2, reads DAMVIQNPRYQVTQFGKPVTLSCSQTLNHNVMYWYQQKSSQAPKLLFHYYDKDFNNEADTPDNFQSRRPNTSFCFLDIRSPGLGDTAMYLCATSRGQVYGYTFGSGTRLTVV.

V gene TRBV29-1 combines with J gene TRBJ2-7; D uncertain. Trimming cost V 4 bases and J 7 bases, with 20 bases left between them. The CDR3 sequence is 14 residues long. Looked up from germline, CDR1 is SQVTM and CDR2 is ANQGSEA. The CDR3 bases are TGCAGCGTTGGACCCGGGCCGAAGAACGGTGAGCAGTACTTC. Amino acid sequence: CSVGPGPKNGEQYF.

The chain joins TRBV29-1 to TRBJ1-1; 9 bases are a match to TRBD1. Germline V gene lookup returns CDR1 SQVTM and CDR2 ANQGSEA. With 4 bases clipped from V and 4 bases from J, the junction kept 10 bases outside the gene matches. CDR3 size: 15 residues. The CDR3 nucleotides read TGCAGCGTTGGTCCTGGACAGGGGTTAGGCACTGAAGCTTTCTTT. Its protein is CSVGPGQGLGTEAFF.

The chain combines TRBV5-1 with TRBJ1-6; D ambiguous. The germline gives CDR1 SGHRS, CDR2 YFSETQ. V dropped 5 bases and J dropped 10 bases, with 13 bases sitting between them. The CDR3 loop spans 13 amino acids. CDR3 sequence reads: CASRPRAESPLHF. CDR3 in DNA: TGCGCCAGCAGGCCACGGGCAGAATCACCCCTCCACTTT.

This rearrangement joins TRBV6-2 or TRBV6-3 to TRBJ2-7; D not resolved. V was pared by 0 bases and J by 3 bases, with 15 bases between. This CDR3 region has 16 residues. Germline V gene data show CDR1 as MNHEY and CDR2 as SVGEGT. The CDR3 spells CASSYSRIGQRYEQYF. CDR3 in DNA: TGTGCCAGCAGTTACTCTCGTATTGGGCAGCGCTACGAGCAGTACTTC.

The chain uses TRBV15 and TRBJ2-3, with D unclear. The V gene lost 4 bases and the J gene lost 0 bases, with 14 bases spanning the gap. The V gene's germline CDR1 is LNHNV and CDR2 YYDKDF (reference sequence). The CDR3 is made up of 16 amino acids. The CDR3: CATSKGPETSTDTQYF. The CDR3 bases are TGTGCCACCAGCAAGGGTCCCGAGACGAGCACAGATACGCAGTATTTT.

V and J are TRBV29-1 and TRBJ1-1, with a possible D match to TRBD1 (5 bases). Trimming removed 3 bases from V and 7 bases from J, with 12 bases in between. Germline CDR1 reads SQVTM; CDR2 reads ANQGSEA. The CDR3 consists of 12 residues. The DNA of the CDR3 is TGCAGCGTTGATGGGGGATGGAGTGAAGCTTTCTTT. The encoded protein is CSVDGGWSEAFF.

This clonotype was seen a handful of times. The rearrangement uses TRBV18 and TRBJ1-1; weak D call: TRBD1 (6 bases). The CDR3 consists of 13 residues. From germline, CDR1 is KGHSH and CDR2 LQKENI. Trimming shortened V by 3 bases and J by 7 bases, and 12 bases separated the two germline ends. The CDR3 DNA follows: TGTGCCAGCTCACCCGGGGGCTACGGTGAAGCTTTCTTT. Protein: CASSPGGYGEAFF.

The V and J genes are TRBV10-3 and TRBJ1-1, with TRBD1 matching 7 bases. Germline trimming cut 4 bases from V and 0 bases from J; bases unmatched to any gene: 8. CDR3 length equals 16 residues. Germline V CDR1 and CDR2: ENHRY, SYGVKD. CDR3 sequence (DNA): TGTGCCATCAGTGTCCGGTTGGGACAGATGAACACTGAAGCTTTCTTT. Encoded protein: CAISVRLGQMNTEAFF.

Here the CDR3 reads CSVGDVYYEQYF. The CDR3 DNA is TGCAGCGTTGGGGACGTTTACTACGAGCAGTACTTC. J is TRBJ2-7 and V is TRBV29-1; perhaps D is TRBD1 or TRBD2 (5 bases each). CDR1 is SQVTM, CDR2 ANQGSEA, per germline. The CDR3 sequence is 12 residues long. V lost 4 bases and J lost 3, with 10 bases in between.

As concerns this clonotype: The junction and the germline gene differ at one end; a read error may be behind it. The chain links TRBV29-1 to TRBJ1-2; no reliable D call. This CDR3 comprises 13 residues. CDR1 SQVTM and CDR2 ANQGSEA come from the germline V gene. CDR3 DNA sequence: TGCAGCGTGGGGAACAGTCCCGGCTATGGCTACGCCTTC. Translation: CSVGNSPGYGYAF.

The genes are TRBV27 and TRBJ2-3; 7 bases are a match to TRBD2. The germline V gene encodes CDR1 MNHEY and CDR2 SMNVEV (reference sequence). With 4 bases clipped from V and 9 bases from J, the junction kept 7 bases outside the gene matches. There are 13 residues in the CDR3. CDR3 protein: CASSSGTMKTQYF. In DNA, the CDR3 is TGTGCCAGCAGTTCCGGGACTATGAAGACGCAGTATTTT.

The genes are TRBV29-1 and TRBJ2-1; D gene uncertain. The CDR3 contains 9 residues. Between the trimmed V and J ends, which lost 3 bases and 10 bases, there was a span of 4 bases. Germline V gives CDR1 SQVTM, CDR2 ANQGSEA. The CDR3, as DNA: TGCAGCGTTGACCAGGAGCAGTTCTTC. Protein product: CSVDQEQFF.

The chain's CDR3 is CASSLTRGAGTDTQYF. The CDR3 DNA sequence: TGTGCCAGCAGCTTGACCCGGGGGGCCGGGACAGATACGCAGTATTTT. The chain is built from TRBV5-5 and TRBJ2-3; weak D call: TRBD2 (7 bases). The V gene lost 1 base and the J gene lost 3 bases, with 15 bases spanning the gap. From germline, CDR1 is SGHKS and CDR2 YYEKEE (reference sequence). The CDR3 length is 16 residues.

This clonotype was seen only a few times. This chain uses TRBV5-1 with TRBJ2-3; the match to TRBD2 covers 9 bases. The length of the CDR3 is 16 residues. Unmatched junction bases numbered 6, after V lost 4 bases and J lost 0 bases. Germline CDR1 and CDR2: SGHRS and YFSETQ. The CDR3 DNA is TGCGCCAGCAGCGTAGGACTAGCGCCTAGCACAGATACGCAGTATTTT. Translation: CASSVGLAPSTDTQYF.

The gene calls are TRBV29-1 and TRBJ2-3; the D gene could be TRBD1 or TRBD2 (5 bases each). The CDR3 sequence is 11 residues long. From germline, CDR1 is SQVTM and CDR2 ANQGSEA. V shed 6 bases and J shed 7 bases, with 11 bases lying between them. In nucleotides, the CDR3 is TGCAGCGTCGGGGCAGTAAATACGCAGTATTTT. This translates into CSVGAVNTQYF.

The chain is built from TRBV14 and TRBJ2-2; D gene unclear. V shed 0 bases and J shed 5 bases, with 16 bases lying between them. Germline lookup yields CDR1 SGHDN and CDR2 FVKESK. The CDR3 has 17 residues. CDR3 in DNA: TGTGCCAGCAGCCAAGATGCACGTGACCCGAGGACCGGGGAGCTGTTTTTT. Encoded protein: CASSQDARDPRTGELFF.

The J gene is TRBJ2-7, the V gene TRBV6-1, with D uncertain. V shed 6 bases and J shed 6 bases, with 18 bases lying between them. The germline V gene encodes CDR1 MNHNS and CDR2 SASEGT. CDR3 length equals 14 residues. The CDR3 here is CASSFRTGQLEQYF. CDR3 nucleotides: TGTGCCAGCAGCTTCCGAACTGGGCAGCTCGAGCAGTACTTC.

In this sample, this clonotype turned up a few times. The chain links TRBV29-1 to TRBJ1-1; D remains unclear. The CDR3 spans 12 residues. Trimming took off 6 bases at V and 4 bases at J, with 12 bases between the two ends. Looked up from germline, CDR1 is SQVTM and CDR2 is ANQGSEA. The CDR3 nucleotides read TGCAGCGTGGGCCCGGAAACCACTGAAGCTTTCTTT. Translated: CSVGPETTEAFF.

The chain employs TRBV6-5 and TRBJ1-5; maybe TRBD1 (5 bases). CDR1 is MNHEY and CDR2 is SVGAGI in the germline V gene. The CDR3 is made up of 14 amino acids. V lost 6 bases, J lost 3 bases, and 12 bases lay in between. The CDR3: CASSRQGDNQPQHF. In DNA, the CDR3 is TGTGCCAGCAGCCGTCAAGGGGACAATCAGCCCCAGCATTTT.

The chain has TRBV18 and TRBJ1-1; a possible D gene is TRBD1 (6 bases). The length of the CDR3 is 15 residues. The germline V gene has CDR1 KGHSH and CDR2 LQKENI. V lost 3 bases and J lost 4, with 15 bases in between. This CDR3 reads CASSPRYRDSTEAFF. Written as DNA, the CDR3 is TGTGCCAGCTCACCCCGGTACAGGGATAGCACTGAAGCTTTCTTT.

The chain employs TRBV6-5 and TRBJ1-2, with 12 bases identical to TRBD1. The CDR3 is 16 amino acids. The V segment lost 5 bases and the J segment 7 bases; nucleotides outside the gene matches: 11. Germline CDR1 and CDR2: MNHEY and SVGAGI. The DNA for the CDR3 is TGTGCCAGCAGTCGACCCCGGGACAGGGGGCCTCGTGGCTACACCTTC. This encodes CASSRPRDRGPRGYTF.

V and J are TRBV12-3 or TRBV12-4 and TRBJ2-2; D gene ambiguous. Trimming removed 4 bases at V and 8 bases at J, with 5 bases between. This CDR3 has 11 amino acids. CDR3 loop: CASSSRGELFF. The CDR3 DNA reads TGTGCCAGCAGTTCACGTGGGGAGCTGTTTTTT.

The chain joins TRBV19 to TRBJ2-1; D may be TRBD1 (6 bases). Trimming left V 4 bases short and J 4 bases short, with 17 bases between. CDR1 is LNHDA and CDR2 is SQIVND in the germline V gene (reference sequence). The CDR3 sequence is 16 residues long. The CDR3 is CASSTSSGARYNEQFF. The CDR3 nucleotides are TGTGCCAGTAGTACCAGTTCAGGGGCTAGGTACAATGAGCAGTTCTTC.

This clonotype came up a few times. This rearrangement joins TRBV29-1 to TRBJ1-1; D is undetermined. This CDR3 has 11 residues. Germline assignment: CDR1 SQVTM and CDR2 ANQGSEA. CDR3: CTFWEGTEAFF. The CDR3 coding sequence is TGCACCTTTTGGGAAGGCACTGAAGCTTTCTTT.

This chain joins TRBV19 and TRBJ1-5; D gene unclear. CDR3 length: 13 amino acids. V was trimmed by 1 base and J by 7 bases, leaving 8 bases between them. The germline gives CDR1 LNHDA, CDR2 SQIVND (reference sequence). The CDR3 bases are TGTGCCAGTAGTATAGTAGTAGGCCAGCCCCAGCATTTT. It encodes CASSIVVGQPQHF.

V and J are TRBV29-1 and TRBJ2-7; D might be TRBD1 (5 bases). Deletions cut 4 bases from V and 0 bases from J, with 13 bases between. The CDR3 extends over 14 amino acids. In germline, CDR1 is SQVTM, CDR2 ANQGSEA. The CDR3 coding sequence is TGCAGCGTTGTTCTAGGGGTTACCTCCTACGAGCAGTACTTC. Translating gives CSVVLGVTSYEQYF.

This chain joins TRBV29-1 and TRBJ1-1; the D gene is possibly TRBD1 (6 bases). Between the trimmed V and J ends, which lost 3 bases and 10 bases, there was a span of 9 bases. Germline V gene lookup returns CDR1 SQVTM and CDR2 ANQGSEA. CDR3 length: 10 residues. CDR3 loop: CSVDGGSAFF. CDR3 nucleotide sequence: TGCAGCGTTGATGGGGGCTCAGCTTTCTTT. The full variable domain, completed using reference TRBV29-1 and TRBJ1-1, is SAVISQKPSRDICQRGTSLTIQCQVDSQVTMMFWYRQQPGQSLTLIATANQGSEATYESGFVIDKFPISRPNLTFSTLTVSNMSPEDSSIYLCSVDGGSAFFGQGTRLTVV.

The V and J genes are TRBV30 and TRBJ1-6; D is unresolved. This CDR3 has 16 amino acids. V was clipped by 0 bases and J by 5 bases, with 14 bases between them. Germline CDR1 GTSNPN, CDR2 SVGIG (reference sequence). The CDR3 spells CAWSVPVGRDNSPLHF. The CDR3 region has the DNA TGTGCCTGGAGTGTACCCGTGGGGAGGGATAATTCACCCCTCCACTTT.